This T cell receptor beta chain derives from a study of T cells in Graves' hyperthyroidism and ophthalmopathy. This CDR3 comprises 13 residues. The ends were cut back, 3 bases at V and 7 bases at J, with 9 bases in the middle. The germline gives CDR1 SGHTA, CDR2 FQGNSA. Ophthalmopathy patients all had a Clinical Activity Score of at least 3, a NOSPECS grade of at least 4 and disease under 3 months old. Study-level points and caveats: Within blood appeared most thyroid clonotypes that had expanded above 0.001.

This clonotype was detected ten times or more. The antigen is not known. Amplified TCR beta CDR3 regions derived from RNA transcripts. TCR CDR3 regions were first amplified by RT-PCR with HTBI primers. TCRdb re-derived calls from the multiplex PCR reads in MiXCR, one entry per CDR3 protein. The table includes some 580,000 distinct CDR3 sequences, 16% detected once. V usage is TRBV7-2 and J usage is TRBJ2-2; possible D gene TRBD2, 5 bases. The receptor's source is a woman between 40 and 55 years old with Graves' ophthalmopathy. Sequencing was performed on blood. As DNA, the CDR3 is TGTGCCAGCAGCTTGCCGGGAAGCGGGGAGCTGTTTTTT. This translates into CASSLPGSGELFF.